This is a list of T cell receptor beta chains from one sample in a study of blood T cell repertoires in COVID-19. Clones were sequenced by immunoSEQ multiplex PCR, and TCRdb holds only the in-frame ones, with some missing. The table includes some 160,000 clones, about four fifths detected once. The sequencing sample was made of peripheral blood. All receptors derive from a man in his 70s with active or convalescent COVID-19. The CDR3 runs from the conserved cysteine through the conserved F or W. D genes are given only for firm matches. Clone size appears in some rows only: once, few, many, or a class for an expanded clone.

D gene	V gene	J gene	clone size	CDR3 protein	CDR3 DNA
TRBD2	TRBV6-6	TRBJ2-3	NA	CASSPRTSGAGGNTQYF	TGTGCCAGCAGTCCACGCACTAGCGGAGCCGGCGGGAATACGCAGTATTTT
TRBD2	TRBV2	TRBJ2-7	once	CASSPGLWGGEQYF	TGTGCCAGCAGTCCCGGGCTATGGGGGGGCGAGCAGTACTTC
NA	TRBV2	TRBJ1-4	NA	CASSSWGRMNEKLFF	TGTGCCAGCAGTAGCTGGGGCAGGATGAATGAAAAACTGTTTTTT
NA	TRBV4-3	TRBJ1-1	NA	CASSHRREVGAFF	TGCGCCAGCAGCCATCGAAGGGAGGTCGGAGCTTTCTTT
TRBD2	TRBV7-3	TRBJ2-1	NA	CASSSGLLSYNEQFF	TGTGCCAGCAGCTCGGGACTACTCTCCTACAATGAGCAGTTCTTC
TRBD2	TRBV4-2	TRBJ2-7	NA	CASSQGLASYEQYF	TGTGCCAGCAGCCAAGGACTAGCGAGCTACGAGCAGTACTTC
NA	TRBV19	TRBJ2-1	NA	CASSLDYSSYNEQFF	TGTGCCAGTAGCCTCGACTACAGCTCCTACAATGAGCAGTTCTTC
NA	TRBV24-1	TRBJ2-2	NA	CATSDTGTSFTGELFF	TGTGCCACCAGTGATACCGGGACTTCCTTTACCGGGGAGCTGTTTTTT
NA	TRBV27	TRBJ1-5	few	CASSLWPLSNQPQHF	TGTGCCAGCAGTTTATGGCCACTAAGCAATCAGCCCCAGCATTTT
NA	TRBV7-9	TRBJ1-2	NA	CASSPLAMTGNGYTF	TGTGCCAGCAGCCCCCTCGCGATGACAGGAAATGGCTACACCTTC
TRBD1	TRBV4-1	TRBJ1-2	once	CASSQVPGTANYGYTF	TGCGCCAGCAGCCAAGTACCCGGGACAGCTAACTATGGCTACACCTTC
NA	TRBV27	TRBJ2-3	NA	CASSPPSALTDTQYF	TGTGCCAGCAGTCCCCCTAGCGCCCTCACAGATACGCAGTATTTT
NA	TRBV12-3/TRBV12-4	TRBJ2-5	NA	CASSTSVGETQYF	TGTGCCAGCAGTACTAGTGTGGGGGAGACCCAGTACTTC
TRBD1	TRBV5-1	TRBJ1-1	NA	CASSLEDRESTEAFF	TGCGCCAGCAGCTTGGAGGACAGGGAGTCCACTGAAGCTTTCTTT
NA	TRBV11-2	TRBJ2-7	NA	CASSLMLATSHEQYF	TGTGCCAGCAGCTTAATGCTAGCTACATCCCACGAGCAGTACTTC
TRBD1	TRBV7-3	TRBJ2-2	NA	CASSLDRDQGELFF	TGTGCCAGCAGCCTCGACAGGGACCAGGGGGAGCTGTTTTTT
NA	TRBV3-1/TRBV3-2	TRBJ2-7	NA	CASSQGLGHYEQYF	TGTGCCAGCAGCCAAGGACTAGGTCATTACGAGCAGTACTTC
TRBD2	TRBV29-1	TRBJ2-7	NA	CSVGSSGYSYEQYF	TGCAGCGTTGGCTCTAGCGGGTACTCCTACGAGCAGTACTTC
NA	TRBV5-4	TRBJ2-6	NA	CASSSQWANVLTF	TGTGCCAGCAGCTCCCAGTGGGCCAACGTCCTGACTTTC
NA	TRBV11-2	TRBJ2-3	NA	CASSHSRTDTQYF	TGTGCCAGCAGCCACTCCCGCACAGATACGCAGTATTTT
TRBD1	TRBV28	TRBJ1-4	few	CASSRGDRANEKLFF	TGTGCCAGCAGTCGAGGGGACAGAGCTAATGAAAAACTGTTTTTT
TRBD2	TRBV5-1	TRBJ2-2	NA	CASSISGGANTGELFF	TGCGCCAGCAGCATAAGCGGGGGGGCAAACACCGGGGAGCTGTTTTTT
NA	TRBV18	TRBJ1-5	NA	CASSDRQNNQPQHF	TGTGCCAGCTCCGACAGGCAAAACAATCAGCCCCAGCATTTT
NA	TRBV30	TRBJ1-3	once	CAWSVLGTGNTIYF	TGTGCCTGGAGTGTACTCGGGACTGGAAACACCATATATTTT
NA	TRBV19	TRBJ1-2	NA	CASTPGGRTYGYTF	TGTGCCAGTACTCCTGGGGGCAGAACTTATGGCTACACCTTC
TRBD2	TRBV6-5	TRBJ2-3	NA	CASRVLAGGADTQYF	TGTGCCAGCAGGGTACTAGCGGGAGGGGCAGATACGCAGTATTTT
NA	TRBV19	TRBJ2-2	NA	CASSFRTRPTGELFF	TGTGCCAGTAGTTTTCGGACAAGACCCACCGGGGAGCTGTTTTTT
NA	TRBV7-2	TRBJ2-5	NA	CASGGGNQETQYF	TGTGCCAGCGGAGGCGGAAATCAAGAGACCCAGTACTTC
TRBD1	TRBV10-3	TRBJ2-2	NA	CASGGTGGSTGELFF	TGTGCCAGCGGGGGGACAGGGGGTAGCACCGGGGAGCTGTTTTTT
TRBD2	TRBV5-1	TRBJ2-3	NA	CASSPGLGSFTDTQYF	TGCGCCAGCAGCCCGGGACTAGGGAGTTTCACAGATACGCAGTATTTT
NA	TRBV5-6	TRBJ2-5	NA	CASRPGLTEETQYF	TGTGCCAGCAGGCCTGGACTAACCGAAGAGACCCAGTACTTC
NA	TRBV12-2	TRBJ1-5	NA	CASRLTDRGGQPQHF	TGTGCAAGTCGCCTAACGGACAGGGGAGGTCAGCCCCAGCATTTT
NA	TRBV5-1	TRBJ2-5	NA	CASKGRTEQETQYF	TGCGCCAGCAAGGGTAGGACTGAGCAAGAGACCCAGTACTTC
TRBD1	TRBV7-9	TRBJ2-2	NA	CASSSGGARVGELFF	TGTGCCAGCAGCTCAGGGGGCGCAAGGGTCGGGGAGCTGTTTTTT
NA	TRBV7-9	TRBJ1-3	NA	CAGAVVNTIYF	TGTGCGGGGGCAGTCGTAAACACCATATATTTT
NA	TRBV15	TRBJ1-2	NA	CATSRQATIYGYTF	TGTGCCACCAGCAGGCAGGCTACGATCTATGGCTACACCTTC
TRBD2	TRBV11-2	TRBJ2-7	NA	CASSGEGPFSYEQYF	TGTGCCAGCAGCGGGGAGGGGCCCTTTTCCTACGAGCAGTACTTC
TRBD1	TRBV4-3	TRBJ2-2	NA	CASSQDNRGNTGELFF	TGCGCCAGCAGCCAAGATAACAGGGGGAACACCGGGGAGCTGTTTTTT
TRBD1	TRBV29-1	TRBJ2-6	NA	CSVLQGTGANVLTF	TGCAGCGTTTTACAGGGGACTGGGGCCAACGTCCTGACTTTC